The present T cell receptor beta chain was sequenced within a study of technical replicates of blood from several donors. Trimming left V 6 bases short and J 3 bases short, with 14 bases between. Germline V gives CDR1 LGHNT, CDR2 FRNRAP. The CDR3 is 14 amino acids. Sequencing used immunoSEQ multiplex PCR; TCRdb keeps in-frame clones, though not all of them. The sample includes 95,000 to 100,000 clones, over 90% of them seen just once. The TCR originated in a human donor in good health. The chain employs TRBV12-5 and TRBJ1-1; the D gene is possibly TRBD1 (5 bases). Sequencing was carried out using T cells isolated from PBMCs. CDR3 sequence reads: CASGLWGGDTEAFF. The CDR3 nucleotides read TGTGCTAGTGGACTATGGGGGGGAGACACTGAAGCTTTCTTT. Combining the CDR3 with reference TRBV12-5 and TRBJ1-1 gives the whole variable domain DARVTQTPRHKVTEMGQEVTMRCQPILGHNTVFWYRQTMMQGLELLAYFRNRAPLDDSGMPKDRFSAEMPDATLATLKIQPSEPRDSAVYFCASGLWGGDTEAFFGQGTRLTVV.